These 21 T cell receptor beta chains share one sample of origin, sequenced in a study of blood T cell repertoires in COVID-19. The data were produced by immunoSEQ multiplex PCR, yet TCRdb's version contains in-frame clones alone and is incomplete. The sample lists roughly 86,000 clones; roughly 91% were seen once. Sequenced input: peripheral blood. The receptor source for this set is a woman between 45 and 60 years old in a cohort sampled during active COVID-19.

The V call is TRBV5-1, the J call TRBJ1-3; TRBD1 aligns across 7 bases. Trimming removed 0 bases from V and 3 bases from J; junction bases left unmatched: 3. This CDR3 is built from 15 residues. CDR1 and CDR2 (germline): SGHRS, YFSETQ. The CDR3 DNA reads TGCGCCAGCAGCTTGGGGACAGGAGTTGGAAACACCATATATTTT. Translating gives CASSLGTGVGNTIYF.

The chain uses TRBV4-1 and TRBJ2-3; the D is unclear. The germline gives CDR1 MGHRA, CDR2 YSYEKL. The V and J ends lost 0 bases and 0 bases respectively, with 7 bases between them. The CDR3 consists of 15 residues. The CDR3 sequence: CASSQDVTSTDTQYF. The CDR3 DNA sequence: TGCGCCAGCAGCCAAGATGTGACTAGCACAGATACGCAGTATTTT.

The V and J genes are TRBV19 and TRBJ2-1, with a weak D call TRBD2 (7 bases). Germline CDR1 and CDR2: LNHDA and SQIVND (reference sequence). V lost 10 bases and J 6 bases, leaving 19 bases between the germline ends. CDR3 length: 14 residues. This chain's CDR3 is CATCPGGPVNEQFF. Written as DNA, the CDR3 is TGTGCCACGTGCCCGGGGGGCCCGGTCAATGAGCAGTTCTTC.

This clone was detected once. The chain couples TRBV14 to TRBJ2-5, with a weak D call TRBD1 (5 bases). The ends were cut back, 6 bases at V and 1 base at J, with 9 bases in the middle. The CDR3 spans 13 residues. The germline gives CDR1 SGHDN, CDR2 FVKESK. In DNA, the CDR3 is TGTGCCAGCAGTGAACAGGTCCAAGAGACCCAGTACTTC. Its protein is CASSEQVQETQYF.

The chain carries TRBV7-8 and TRBJ2-2; 10 nucleotides align to TRBD2. Germline loops: CDR1 SGHVS, CDR2 FQNEAQ. V gave up 6 bases and J gave up 2 bases; unmatched junction bases: 9. There are 17 residues in the CDR3. This CDR3 is CASRVAGGSTNTGELFF. The CDR3 nucleotides are TGTGCCAGCAGAGTAGCGGGGGGCTCTACTAACACCGGGGAGCTGTTTTTT.

The chain recombines TRBV3-1 (or the pseudogene TRBV3-2) with TRBJ1-1; D is unresolved. The CDR3 consists of 14 residues. Germline assignment: CDR1 LGHDT and CDR2 YNNKEL (reference sequence). V was cut by 1 base and J by 1 base, with 7 bases left in between. Written as DNA, the CDR3 is TGTGCCAGCAGCCAAGGTTACGGGAACACTGAAGCTTTCTTT. As protein: CASSQGYGNTEAFF.

This chain connects TRBV9 to TRBJ1-5; TRBD1 matches at 11 bases. CDR1 is SGDLS, CDR2 YYNGEE, per germline. The CDR3 is 15 amino acids. V shed 0 bases and J 6 bases; nucleotides not matched to a gene: 2. CDR3 bases: TGTGCCAGCAGCGTAGATGGGACAGGGGGTCAGCCCCAGCATTTT. It codes for CASSVDGTGGQPQHF.

Turning to this clone: The same CDR3 is also encoded by other DNA sequences in this sample. This sequence joins TRBV11-3 and TRBJ1-1, with 8 bases that match TRBD1. There are 14 residues in the CDR3. V trimming: 5 bases; J trimming: 1 base; junction bases outside the gene matches: 3. Germline-derived CDR1 and CDR2 are SGHNT and YENEEA. CDR3 protein: CASSLGQENTEAFF. The CDR3, as DNA: TGTGCCAGCAGCCTGGGACAGGAGAACACTGAAGCTTTCTTT.

V usage is TRBV5-5 and J usage is TRBJ2-7, with 9 nucleotides matching TRBD2. Germline loops: CDR1 SGHKS, CDR2 YYEKEE (reference sequence). The CDR3 extends over 16 amino acids. V shed 4 bases, J shed 3 bases, and the junction held 11 bases outside the gene matches. The CDR3 region is CASSPRERGDSYEQYF. Written as DNA, the CDR3 is TGTGCCAGCAGCCCTCGCGAGCGGGGGGACAGCTACGAGCAGTACTTC.

J is TRBJ1-2 and V is TRBV4-2; 8 bases fit TRBD1. J gave up 4 bases and V 7 bases, and 17 bases lay outside the gene matches. Germline CDR1 and CDR2: LGHNA and YNFKEQ. The CDR3 consists of 17 residues. The CDR3 reads CASNPSVYRGLFYGYTF. As DNA, the CDR3 is TGTGCCAGCAACCCTTCCGTTTACAGGGGGTTATTCTATGGCTACACCTTC.

The rearrangement uses TRBV7-9 and TRBJ1-1; 8 bases fit TRBD1. The CDR3 sequence is 15 residues long. After removal of 10 bases from V and 4 bases from J, the junction contained 14 bases not matched to a gene. Per germline, CDR1 SEHNR and CDR2 FQNEAQ (reference sequence). In DNA, the CDR3 is TGTGCCACCCCCCGAGCAGACAGGGGAGGCACTGAAGCTTTCTTT. It codes for CATPRADRGGTEAFF.

This clone showed up just once. The V gene is TRBV9, the J gene TRBJ2-2; 8 bases fit TRBD1. Germline V gene lookup returns CDR1 SGDLS and CDR2 YYNGEE. The CDR3 contains 14 residues. The J segment lost 4 bases and the V segment lost 3 bases, leaving 2 bases of the junction unmatched. CDR3 sequence: CASSATGGTGELFF. The DNA for the CDR3 is TGTGCCAGCAGCGCTACAGGGGGCACCGGGGAGCTGTTTTTT.

The J gene is TRBJ1-1, the V gene TRBV10-3; 7 bases are shared with TRBD1. The CDR3 consists of 14 residues. Germline values: CDR1 ENHRY, CDR2 SYGVKD. Trimming cost V 5 bases and J 1 base; bases outside gene matches: 4. The CDR3 region has the DNA TGTGCCATCAGTTTGACAGGGAAGAACACTGAAGCTTTCTTT. This translates into CAISLTGKNTEAFF.

The V gene is TRBV5-6, the J gene TRBJ1-2, with unresolved D. The CDR3 loop spans 13 amino acids. V was trimmed by 4 bases and J by 8 bases, leaving 15 bases between them. The germline V gene has CDR1 SGHDT and CDR2 YYEEEE. This CDR3 reads CASSLSGYRGYTF. The CDR3 region has the DNA TGTGCCAGCAGCCTGTCGGGGTACCGAGGCTACACCTTC. Complete variable domain (other parts from reference TRBV5-6 and TRBJ1-2): DAGVTQSPTHLIKTRGQQVTLRCSPKSGHDTVSWYQQALGQGPQFIFQYYEEEERQRGNFPDRFSGHQFPNYSSELNVNALLLGDSALYLCASSLSGYRGYTFGSGTRLTVV.

This clone was seen only once. This chain joins TRBV6-5 and TRBJ2-5, with a possible D match to TRBD1 (6 bases). The CDR3 consists of 15 residues. Trimming pared 6 bases from V and 1 base from J, leaving 15 bases between. The V gene's germline CDR1 is MNHEY and CDR2 SVGAGI. The CDR3 is CASRRNTGPQETQYF. DNA for the CDR3: TGTGCCAGCAGGCGAAATACAGGGCCCCAAGAGACCCAGTACTTC.

The rearrangement uses TRBV11-3 and TRBJ2-7; D ambiguous. Trimming cost V 3 bases and J 3 bases, with 3 bases left between them. The CDR3 has 11 residues. Germline CDR1 SGHNT, CDR2 YENEEA. The CDR3 is CASSFRYEQYF. The DNA for the CDR3 is TGTGCCAGCAGCTTCCGCTACGAGCAGTACTTC.

The chain joins TRBV5-1 to TRBJ1-3, with no clear D. CDR3 length: 14 amino acids. Trimming took 0 bases from V and 3 from J, leaving 7 bases between them. Germline V gene lookup returns CDR1 SGHRS and CDR2 YFSETQ. The CDR3 DNA reads TGCGCCAGCAGCTTGGAGGCTAGTGGAAACACCATATATTTT. Translating gives CASSLEASGNTIYF.

The V gene is TRBV6-4, the J gene TRBJ2-2; D may be TRBD2 (5 bases). This CDR3 contains 13 residues. V shed 2 bases and J shed 4 bases, with 5 bases lying between them. Germline V CDR1 and CDR2: MRHNA, SNTAGT. The CDR3, as DNA: TGTGCCAGCAGTGACAGCGGCACCGGGGAGCTGTTTTTT. Amino acid sequence: CASSDSGTGELFF.

The chain links TRBV4-1 to TRBJ2-3; 8 bases match TRBD2. Germline loops: CDR1 MGHRA, CDR2 YSYEKL. The trim removed 0 bases at V and 2 bases at J, leaving 7 bases unmatched. The CDR3 totals 17 residues. CDR3: CASSQDLLAEFTDTQYF. The CDR3 bases are TGCGCCAGCAGCCAAGATCTACTAGCGGAGTTCACAGATACGCAGTATTTT.

The rearrangement uses TRBV21-1 and TRBJ2-1; the DNA was not compared with TRBD2, the D call given in the table. TRBV21-1 is annotated as a pseudogene. CDR3 size: 16 residues. CDR3 region: CASSRTSGRAVNEQFF. The CDR3 DNA sequence: TGTGCCAGCAGCCGGACTAGCGGGAGGGCCGTGAATGAGCAGTTCTTC.

The chain combines TRBV5-6 with TRBJ2-1; the match to TRBD2 covers 7 bases. The ends lost 4 bases at V and 0 bases at J; junction bases unmatched: 4. Germline loops: CDR1 SGHDT, CDR2 YYEEEE. CDR3 size: 15 residues. The CDR3 region is CASSQLADSYNEQFF. In nucleotides, the CDR3 is TGTGCCAGCAGCCAGCTAGCGGACTCCTACAATGAGCAGTTCTTC.